The rows below give T cell receptor beta chains drawn from one sample of a study of identical twins. From the 5' RACE reads, TCRdb called clonotypes with MiXCR, one entry per CDR3 protein. The sample has about 500,000 distinct CDR3 sequences; roughly 13% are singletons. Another study also made use of these data, one on yellow fever vaccine responses in identical twins.

The sequenced sample consisted of CD4+ T cells sorted from blood. The origin of the receptors is a woman between 18 and 30 years old in good health. CDR3s include the opening cysteine and the closing phenylalanine or tryptophan. The D gene is left open where the match is weak. Size is omitted from some rows. Given values are once, few, many or a class for expanded clones.

clone_size j_call d_call cdr3_length v_call cdr3_aa cdr3_nt
- TRBJ2-3 - 14 TRBV11-2 CASSPGPGVDTQYF TGTGCCAGCAGCCCCGGCCCGGGGGTGGATACGCAGTATTTT
- TRBJ2-7 TRBD2 14 TRBV2 CAIRPTSGTYEQYF TGTGCCATACGCCCGACTAGCGGGACTTACGAGCAGTACTTC
few TRBJ2-6 TRBD1 18 TRBV14 CASSPRQGFHSGANVLTF TGTGCCAGCAGCCCTCGACAGGGTTTCCACTCTGGGGCCAACGTCCTGACTTTC
few TRBJ2-4 TRBD1 14 TRBV18 CASSPPTGENIQYF TGTGCCAGCTCACCACCAACAGGGGAAAACATTCAGTACTTC
- TRBJ2-5 - 15 TRBV14 CASSQVSRGRETQYF TGTGCCAGCAGCCAAGTGAGTCGGGGTCGAGAGACCCAGTACTTC
many TRBJ2-3 - 15 TRBV5-1 CASSPGGASTDTQYF TGCGCCAGCAGCCCAGGGGGGGCCTCCACAGATACGCAGTATTTT
- TRBJ1-2 - 13 TRBV3-1 CASSHGSSYGYTF TGTGCCAGCAGCCATGGGAGTTCATATGGCTACACCTTC
few TRBJ1-2 - 15 TRBV10-3 CAISESATTYYGYTF TGTGCCATCAGTGAGTCCGCGACAACCTACTATGGCTACACCTTC
- TRBJ2-6 - 17 TRBV14 CASSPWTVGVGANVLTF TGTGCCAGCAGCCCCTGGACGGTAGGAGTGGGGGCCAACGTCCTGACTTTC
- TRBJ2-3 - 13 TRBV2 CASSGEYTDTQYF TGTGCCAGCAGTGGGGAGTACACAGATACGCAGTATTTT
- TRBJ2-7 - 15 TRBV20-1 CSAQPGGGSSYEQYF TGCAGTGCCCAACCAGGGGGCGGGAGTTCCTACGAGCAGTACTTC
many TRBJ1-1 - 13 TRBV11-1 CASSLGLHTEAFF TGTGCCAGCAGCTTGGGGCTACACACTGAAGCTTTCTTT
- TRBJ1-1 - 17 TRBV7-9 CASSLVLGRASRGEAFF TGTGCCAGCAGCTTAGTCCTGGGGAGGGCGTCGAGAGGTGAAGCTTTCTTT
few TRBJ1-5 - 12 TRBV5-5 CASSLKDQPQHF TGTGCCAGCAGCTTGAAGGATCAGCCCCAGCATTTT
few TRBJ2-3 - 17 TRBV15 CATSRGEADPSTDTQYF TGTGCCACCAGCAGAGGGGAAGCAGACCCTAGCACAGATACGCAGTATTTT
many TRBJ2-1 TRBD2 14 TRBV6-4 CASSALAGGNEQFF TGTGCCAGCAGTGCTCTAGCGGGAGGGAATGAGCAGTTCTTC
- TRBJ2-2 - 15 TRBV5-1 CASSFDRPNTGELFF TGCGCCAGCAGCTTTGACAGACCGAACACCGGGGAGCTGTTTTTT
few TRBJ2-3 - 12 TRBV7-6 CASSLYADTQYF TGTGCCAGCAGCTTATATGCAGATACGCAGTATTTT
many TRBJ2-1 TRBD1 14 TRBV5-1 CASSPGQGVNEQFF TGCGCCAGCAGCCCGGGACAGGGTGTCAATGAGCAGTTCTTC
- TRBJ2-7 TRBD1 13 TRBV5-1 CASSLTGIHEQYF TGCGCCAGCAGCCTGACAGGGATCCACGAGCAGTACTTC
- TRBJ2-1 TRBD2 17 TRBV15 CATSRDNRGGKGDEQFF TGTGCCACCAGCAGAGATAATCGGGGGGGCAAGGGCGATGAGCAGTTCTTC
many TRBJ2-1 - 11 TRBV12-3/TRBV12-4 CASRKYNEQFF TGTGCCAGCAGAAAGTACAATGAGCAGTTCTTC
- TRBJ2-3 TRBD1 13 TRBV29-1 CSAGQGALDTQYF TGCAGCGCGGGACAGGGGGCTCTAGATACGCAGTATTTT
- TRBJ2-7 - 15 TRBV7-9 CASSLRDVRAYEQYF TGTGCCAGCAGCTTACGGGACGTCCGTGCCTACGAGCAGTACTTC
- TRBJ2-7 TRBD2 14 TRBV5-1 CASRVRGGAYEQYF TGCGCCAGCAGGGTACGGGGGGGCGCCTACGAGCAGTACTTC
- TRBJ1-5 - 13 TRBV6-1 CASRPNGDQPQHF TGTGCCAGCAGACCAAATGGGGATCAGCCCCAGCATTTT
few TRBJ2-3 - 15 TRBV11-2 CASSFQRPSTDTQYF TGTGCCAGCAGCTTCCAGCGACCTAGCACAGATACGCAGTATTTT
- TRBJ1-2 TRBD1 16 TRBV6-5 CASSYKGGASFYGYTF TGTGCCAGCAGTTATAAAGGGGGCGCGAGCTTCTATGGCTACACCTTC
many TRBJ2-3 TRBD2 17 TRBV7-4 CASSTRAGGLDTDTQYF TGTGCCAGCAGCACTCGGGCCGGGGGACTAGACACAGATACGCAGTATTTT
- TRBJ2-3 - 13 TRBV6-2/TRBV6-3 CASTGKSTDTQYF TGTGCCAGCACTGGCAAAAGCACAGATACGCAGTATTTT
few TRBJ2-7 - 15 TRBV9 CASSVEAVGVYEQYF TGTGCCAGCAGCGTAGAAGCCGTGGGAGTCTACGAGCAGTACTTC
few TRBJ2-1 - 12 TRBV12-3/TRBV12-4 CASKRGGNEQFF TGTGCCAGCAAACGAGGGGGTAATGAGCAGTTCTTC
few TRBJ2-7 TRBD1 15 TRBV5-1 CASSRGQGSAYEQYF TGCGCCAGCAGCAGGGGACAGGGGAGCGCCTACGAGCAGTACTTC
- TRBJ2-1 - 13 TRBV3-1 CASSQGLVDEQFF TGTGCCAGCAGCCAGGGGCTGGTCGATGAGCAGTTCTTC
- TRBJ2-3 TRBD2 15 TRBV5-1 CASSIQGREVDTQYF TGCGCCAGCTCAATCCAGGGGCGGGAGGTAGATACGCAGTATTTT
- TRBJ2-2 - 15 TRBV7-3 CASSLRGIGTGELFF TGTGCCAGCAGCTTAAGGGGCATCGGCACCGGGGAGCTGTTTTTT
many TRBJ1-4 - 15 TRBV24-1 CATSDRTATNEKLFF TGTGCCACCAGTGATAGGACAGCAACTAATGAAAAACTGTTTTTT
few TRBJ1-2 - 11 TRBV29-1 CSVYGTKDYTF TGCAGCGTCTATGGGACAAAGGACTACACCTTC
- TRBJ2-1 TRBD2 15 TRBV6-2/TRBV6-3 CASRDGTSGDNEQFF TGTGCCAGCAGGGACGGGACTAGCGGTGACAATGAGCAGTTCTTC
- TRBJ2-5 TRBD1 16 TRBV5-1 CASSLDVGGIAETQYF TGCGCCAGCAGCTTGGACGTAGGGGGCATTGCAGAGACCCAGTACTTC